A selection of T cell receptor beta chains follows, all from one sample in a study of Ad26.COV2.S vaccination and SARS-CoV-2 variants. Clones were read by immunoSEQ multiplex PCR, and TCRdb kept only the in-frame ones, dropping some. The sample carries fewer than 900,000 clones, 80% to 90% recorded once. The sample here was peripheral blood, taken in a trial of Ad26.COV2.S vaccine versus placebo. The receptors shown here come from a person aged 18-60 years who received the Ad26.COV2.S COVID-19 vaccine or a placebo. The CDR3 runs from the conserved cysteine through the conserved F or W. The order of the fields is D gene, J gene, clone size, V gene, CDR3 DNA, CDR3 protein. The D gene is left open where the match is weak. Size is stated for part of the rows, as once, few or many counts, or as a class when the clone is expanded.

.,TRBJ1-1,.,TRBV18,TGTGCCAGCTCAATGGGGGGGAACACTGAAGCTTTCTTT,CASSMGGNTEAFF
.,TRBJ1-3,.,TRBV21-1,TGTGCCTGCAATCTCCCAGGGGTCGGAAACACCATATATTTT,CACNLPGVGNTIYF
TRBD2,TRBJ2-3,.,TRBV18,TGTGCCAGCTCACCAGCGGGACTAGCAGGAGATACGCAGTATTTT,CASSPAGLAGDTQYF
.,TRBJ2-7,few,TRBV3-1/TRBV3-2,TGTGCCAGCAGCCAAGATGCGGCGACCTACGAGCAGTACTTC,CASSQDAATYEQYF
.,TRBJ2-7,.,TRBV12-3/TRBV12-4,TGTGCCAGCAGTTTGGTCAGGGTCGAGCAGTACTTC,CASSLVRVEQYF
TRBD1,TRBJ2-5,many,TRBV12-5,TGTGCTAGTGGTTTGGTCCCGGACAGGGGAGCAGAGACCCAGTACTTC,CASGLVPDRGAETQYF
.,TRBJ1-5,.,TRBV2,TGTGCCAGCAGTGAAGCGTTACAGGGCCGTCAGCCCCAGCATTTT,CASSEALQGRQPQHF
.,TRBJ2-7,.,TRBV7-2,TGTGCCAGCAGCTTAGGCCGGAACTCCTACGAGCAGTACTTC,CASSLGRNSYEQYF
TRBD1,TRBJ2-2,.,TRBV12-3/TRBV12-4,TGTGCCAGCAGTCGACAGGGGCCCGGGGAGCTGTTTTTT,CASSRQGPGELFF
TRBD2,TRBJ2-7,.,TRBV19,TGTGCCAGTAGTATCGCTAGCGGGAGTTACGAGCAGTACTTC,CASSIASGSYEQYF
.,TRBJ1-6,.,TRBV6-2/TRBV6-3,TGTGCCAGCAGCTCCCCGGGACGGTTTAATTCACCCCTCCACTTT,CASSSPGRFNSPLHF
.,TRBJ2-7,few,TRBV6-5,TGTGCCAGCAGCCTAGGGTTGACCTACGAGCAGTACTTC,CASSLGLTYEQYF
TRBD1,TRBJ1-5,.,TRBV5-5,TGTGCCAGCAGCTTCTGGCAGGGGGGTCAGCCCCAGCATTTT,CASSFWQGGQPQHF